This TCR beta chain appears in the sequencing data of a study of identical twins. This clonotype turned up a few times. The V end lost 8 bases, the J end lost 0 bases, and 13 bases lay between the germline ends. The CDR3 runs 14 residues. Germline V CDR1 and CDR2: MNHNS, SASEGT. TCRdb independently ran MiXCR on the 5' RACE reads; one entry per CDR3 protein. This sample yields approximately 590,000 distinct CDR3 sequences, of which roughly 9.9% are seen a single time; roughly 3% belongs to the top ten. The same specimen was also included in a second study, on yellow fever vaccine responses in identical twins.

The sequence derives from a woman aged 18-29 years in good health. The V call is TRBV6-1, the J call TRBJ2-5; D is possibly TRBD2 (6 bases). Input material: PBMCs. CDR3 loop: CASGGISDQETQYF. Written as DNA, the CDR3 is TGTGCCAGCGGCGGGATAAGTGACCAAGAGACCCAGTACTTC.